A single sample is the source of the 32 T cell receptor beta chains below, sequenced in a study of blood T cell repertoires in COVID-19. Profiled with immunoSEQ multiplex PCR; TCRdb holds only in-frame clones, not every one. The table has around 220,000 clones, around 90% seen once. Sequencing used PBMCs or T cells enriched from blood (not recorded which). The receptors originated from a young man who had been exposed to COVID-19.

The chain uses TRBV14 and TRBJ1-6, with D possibly matching TRBD1 (5 bases). CDR1 and CDR2 (germline): SGHDN, FVKESK. Trimming pared 7 bases from V and 4 bases from J, leaving 20 bases between. The CDR3 runs 17 residues. CDR3 coding DNA: TGTGCCAGCAACCGCGGAAACCTTGGGGGGTATAATTCACCCCTCCACTTT. Its protein is CASNRGNLGGYNSPLHF.

In this sample, this clone turned up a few times. The chain uses TRBV4-3 and TRBJ2-3, with 7 nucleotides matching TRBD1. The CDR3 loop spans 16 amino acids. In germline, CDR1 is LGHNA, CDR2 YSLEER. The junction had 9 bases not matched to a gene; V was cut back by 4 bases and J by 2 bases. The CDR3 loop is CASSLSRDRHTDTQYF. CDR3 in DNA: TGCGCCAGCAGCCTTAGCCGGGACAGACACACAGATACGCAGTATTTT.

The chain is built from TRBV4-2 and TRBJ1-4; 7 nucleotides agree with TRBD1. The CDR3 runs 16 residues. The V segment lost 1 base and the J segment 7 bases; nucleotides outside the gene matches: 9. CDR1 is LGHNA, CDR2 YNFKEQ, per germline. The CDR3 region has the DNA TGTGCCAGCAGCCAAGGGCCGGGACAGCGGTCTGAAAAACTGTTTTTT. Translation: CASSQGPGQRSEKLFF.

V and J are TRBV28 and TRBJ1-2; TRBD1 matches at 7 bases. Looked up from germline, CDR1 is MDHEN and CDR2 is SYDVKM. This CDR3 has 13 residues. V was clipped by 8 bases and J by 2 bases; unmatched bases: 5. Here the CDR3 DNA reads TGTGCCAGCGCAGGGACAGACAACTATGGCTACACCTTC. Protein product: CASAGTDNYGYTF.

J is TRBJ2-5 and V is TRBV7-3; the match to TRBD2 covers 12 bases. The CDR3 contains 16 residues. Germline V gives CDR1 SGHTA, CDR2 FQGTGA. V lost 5 bases to trimming and J lost 7 bases; unmatched junction nucleotides: 11. The CDR3 here is CASSKVLAGGPATQYF. DNA for the CDR3: TGTGCCAGCAGCAAAGTGCTAGCGGGGGGGCCTGCGACCCAGTACTTC. The variable domain in full, with the rest retrieved from reference TRBV7-3 and TRBJ2-5, is GAGVSQTPSNKVTEKGKYVELRCDPISGHTALYWYRQSLGQGPEFLIYFQGTGAADDSGLPNDRFFAVRPEGSVSTLKIQRTERGDSAVYLCASSKVLAGGPATQYFGPGTRLLVL.

V and J are TRBV2 and TRBJ1-5; weak D call: TRBD1 (6 bases). CDR1 is SNHLY, CDR2 FYNNEI, per germline. V dropped 2 bases and J dropped 7 bases, with 12 bases sitting between them. The CDR3 totals 14 residues. The CDR3 reads CASSERQRGQPQHF. The CDR3 DNA reads as TGTGCCAGCAGTGAACGACAGAGGGGGCAGCCCCAGCATTTT.

V usage is TRBV7-9 and J usage is TRBJ1-6; possibly TRBD1 for D (6 bases). Trimming stripped 6 bases from V and 6 bases from J, with 12 bases between. CDR1 and CDR2 from the germline V gene are SEHNR and FQNEAQ (reference sequence). This CDR3 spans 14 amino acids. The CDR3 DNA is TGTGCCAGCAGTTTTAACAGGGTTAATTCACCCCTCCACTTT. It specifies CASSFNRVNSPLHF.

V usage is TRBV29-1 and J usage is TRBJ1-2, with 9 nucleotides matching TRBD1. This CDR3 has 16 residues. V shed 5 bases and J 2 bases; nucleotides not matched to a gene: 12. Germline CDR1 is SQVTM and CDR2 is ANQGSEA. CDR3 residues: CSVLDARDRENYGYTF. The CDR3 DNA reads as TGCAGCGTTCTCGACGCCCGGGACAGGGAAAACTATGGCTACACCTTC. Full variable domain (outside the CDR3, taken from reference TRBV29-1 and TRBJ1-2): SAVISQKPSRDICQRGTSLTIQCQVDSQVTMMFWYRQQPGQSLTLIATANQGSEATYESGFVIDKFPISRPNLTFSTLTVSNMSPEDSSIYLCSVLDARDRENYGYTFGSGTRLTVV.

The chain employs TRBV3-1 (or the pseudogene TRBV3-2) and TRBJ2-7; D gene ambiguous. This CDR3 contains 14 residues. Germline CDR1 and CDR2: LGHDT and YNNKEL (reference sequence). Deletions cut 0 bases from V and 5 bases from J, with 11 bases between. CDR3 loop: CASSQDSLPHEQYF. The CDR3 DNA reads as TGTGCCAGCAGCCAAGACTCCCTACCCCACGAGCAGTACTTC.

The V call is TRBV7-9, the J call TRBJ1-3; 8 bases are a match to TRBD1. Per germline, CDR1 SEHNR and CDR2 FQNEAQ (reference sequence). The CDR3 length is 17 residues. V lost 6 bases, J lost 4 bases, and 14 bases stayed unmatched. The CDR3 here is CASSPPSTGARGNTIYF. In nucleotides, the CDR3 is TGTGCCAGCAGTCCTCCCTCGACAGGGGCCAGGGGAAACACCATATATTTT.

The chain links TRBV5-1 to TRBJ2-5, with 7 bases identical to TRBD2. V lost 0 bases to trimming and J lost 5 bases; unmatched junction nucleotides: 4. Germline V gene lookup returns CDR1 SGHRS and CDR2 YFSETQ. This CDR3 is 14 amino acids long. This chain's CDR3 is CASSLAGEGETQYF. CDR3 DNA sequence: TGCGCCAGCAGCTTGGCGGGGGAGGGGGAGACCCAGTACTTC.

The rearrangement links TRBV7-9 to TRBJ2-1; 9 bases match TRBD1. The CDR3 has 14 residues. CDR1 is SEHNR and CDR2 is FQNEAQ in the germline V gene (reference sequence). The V and J ends lost 3 bases and 3 bases, in that order; junction bases with no gene match: 0. The CDR3 DNA is TGTGCCAGCAGCTTGACAGGGGGCTACAATGAGCAGTTCTTC. Protein: CASSLTGGYNEQFF. Looking up the rest from reference TRBV7-9 and TRBJ2-1 gives the full variable domain: DTGVSQNPRHKITKRGQNVTFRCDPISEHNRLYWYRQTLGQGPEFLTYFQNEAQLEKSRLLSDRFSAERPKGSFSTLEIQRTEQGDSAMYLCASSLTGGYNEQFFGPGTRLTVL.

The gene calls are TRBV19 and TRBJ1-5, with D possibly being TRBD1 (5 bases). The CDR3 sequence is 14 residues long. V shed 2 bases and J shed 3 bases, with 8 bases lying between them. The germline V gene encodes CDR1 LNHDA and CDR2 SQIVND (reference sequence). The CDR3 DNA follows: TGTGCCAGTAGTATAATGACAGCCAATCAGCCCCAGCATTTT. It yields the protein CASSIMTANQPQHF.

V and J are TRBV7-2 and TRBJ1-2; a weak D match, TRBD1 (6 bases). V lost 7 bases and J 2 bases, leaving 17 bases between the germline ends. The V gene's germline CDR1 is SGHTA and CDR2 FQGNSA. This CDR3 has 15 amino acids. CDR3 sequence reads: CASNPRRQDNYGYTF. CDR3 sequence (DNA): TGTGCCAGCAACCCACGCCGACAGGACAACTATGGCTACACCTTC.

V and J are TRBV6-5 and TRBJ1-1; 7 bases match TRBD1. J was trimmed by 10 bases and V by 6 bases; bases with no gene match: 14. The CDR3 runs 14 residues. The V gene's germline CDR1 is MNHEY and CDR2 SVGAGI. CDR3 nucleotides: TGTGCCAGCAGGGCCCCGGACAGGCGCCCTTCAGCTTTCTTT. Protein sequence: CASRAPDRRPSAFF.

The rearrangement links TRBV4-1 to TRBJ1-3; D unclear. The V end lost 3 bases, the J end lost 0 bases, and 15 bases lay between the germline ends. The germline V gene has CDR1 MGHRA and CDR2 YSYEKL. The CDR3 spans 17 residues. As DNA, the CDR3 is TGCGCCAGCAGCCAGGAATTATCGGGAGGCTCTGGAAACACCATATATTTT. It codes for CASSQELSGGSGNTIYF.

The rearrangement links TRBV18 to TRBJ2-1; 8 positions agree with TRBD1. CDR3 length: 16 residues. The junction had 10 bases not matched to a gene; V was cut back by 6 bases and J by 3 bases. The V gene's germline CDR1 is KGHSH and CDR2 LQKENI. CDR3 bases: TGTGCCAGCTCCTCAATCCCCGGGACAGGCTACAATGAGCAGTTCTTC. Translating it yields CASSSIPGTGYNEQFF.

The chain has TRBV5-4 and TRBJ1-2; 8 bases are shared with TRBD1. Trimming cost V 4 bases and J 4 bases; bases outside gene matches: 12. Germline V lookup: CDR1 SGHNT, CDR2 YYREEE (reference sequence). The CDR3 contains 16 residues. The CDR3 DNA sequence: TGTGCCAGCAGCCGGGACAATACAGGGGGTCCCTATGGCTACACCTTC. Its translation is CASSRDNTGGPYGYTF.

The V gene is TRBV19, the J gene TRBJ2-3; 9 positions match TRBD2. V shed 9 bases, J shed 0 bases, and the junction held 7 bases outside the gene matches. The CDR3 runs to 15 residues. CDR1 and CDR2 (germline): LNHDA, SQIVND (reference sequence). CDR3 in amino acids: CARDGLAPSTDTQYF. The CDR3 coding sequence is TGTGCCAGAGACGGACTAGCGCCTAGCACAGATACGCAGTATTTT. Drawing the rest from reference TRBV19 and TRBJ2-3, the complete variable domain is DGGITQSPKYLFRKEGQNVTLSCEQNLNHDAMYWYRQDPGQGLRLIYYSQIVNDFQKGDIAEGYSVSREKKESFPLTVTSAQKNPTAFYLCARDGLAPSTDTQYFGPGTRLTVL.

This chain links TRBV6-1 with TRBJ1-1; D is undetermined. The CDR3 has 15 residues. Germline-derived CDR1 and CDR2 are MNHNS and SASEGT. Trimming removed 3 bases from V and 0 bases from J, with 11 bases in between. The CDR3 region is CASSEYREVNTEAFF. CDR3 nucleotides: TGTGCCAGCAGTGAGTATCGGGAAGTGAACACTGAAGCTTTCTTT.

The genes are TRBV5-1 and TRBJ2-1; 10 bases are a match to TRBD2. Unmatched junction bases numbered 22, after V lost 7 bases and J lost 0 bases. Looked up from germline, CDR1 is SGHRS and CDR2 is YFSETQ. The CDR3 runs to 21 residues. This CDR3 is CASRPDSILTSGPSSYNEQFF. The CDR3 DNA is TGCGCCAGCCGGCCTGATTCTATATTGACTAGCGGGCCGAGCTCCTACAATGAGCAGTTCTTC.

The V and J genes are TRBV5-1 and TRBJ1-1; TRBD1 matches at 9 bases. Per the germline V gene, CDR1 is SGHRS and CDR2 is YFSETQ. Unmatched junction bases numbered 5, after V lost 0 bases and J lost 8 bases. CDR3 length: 14 residues. This chain's CDR3 is CASSLERQGDEAFF. The DNA of the CDR3 is TGCGCCAGCAGCTTGGAGCGACAGGGGGACGAAGCTTTCTTT.

This chain links TRBV7-9 with TRBJ1-1; D gene unclear. Germline V CDR1 and CDR2: SEHNR, FQNEAQ (reference sequence). V was cut by 5 bases and J by 0 bases, with 13 bases left in between. This CDR3 is 15 amino acids long. Here the CDR3 DNA reads TGTGCCAGCAGCACTTCAGGCGGGATGAACACTGAAGCTTTCTTT. It is translated as CASSTSGGMNTEAFF. The variable domain in full, with the rest retrieved from reference TRBV7-9 and TRBJ1-1, is DTGVSQNPRHKITKRGQNVTFRCDPISEHNRLYWYRQTLGQGPEFLTYFQNEAQLEKSRLLSDRFSAERPKGSFSTLEIQRTEQGDSAMYLCASSTSGGMNTEAFFGQGTRLTVV.

This chain joins TRBV5-1 and TRBJ2-1; TRBD2 aligns across 11 bases. Germline loops: CDR1 SGHRS, CDR2 YFSETQ. CDR3 length: 14 amino acids. V was clipped by 5 bases and J by 3 bases; unmatched bases: 1. CDR3 DNA sequence: TGCGCCAGCAGTACTAGCGGGGGCTACAATGAGCAGTTCTTC. Its protein product is CASSTSGGYNEQFF.

The genes are TRBV19 and TRBJ2-2; no definite D call. V lost 3 bases and J 2 bases, leaving 10 bases between the germline ends. Germline CDR1 reads LNHDA; CDR2 reads SQIVND (reference sequence). The CDR3 covers 15 residues. In nucleotides, the CDR3 is TGTGCCAGTAGTATTTTGACGGGTAACACCGGGGAGCTGTTTTTT. As protein: CASSILTGNTGELFF.

The V gene is TRBV7-2, the J gene TRBJ2-5; TRBD2 matches 9 bases. This CDR3 spans 16 amino acids. Losses at the gene ends were 5 bases for V and 5 bases for J; bases not matched to a gene: 12. Germline V gene lookup returns CDR1 SGHTA and CDR2 FQGNSA. CDR3 region: CASSPVLAGSRETQYF. The CDR3 coding sequence is TGTGCCAGCAGCCCCGTCCTAGCGGGGTCGCGGGAGACCCAGTACTTC.

The V gene is TRBV2, the J gene TRBJ1-4, with a weak D call TRBD1 (5 bases). The germline V gene has CDR1 SNHLY and CDR2 FYNNEI. Trimming cost V 10 bases and J 8 bases, with 17 bases left between them. CDR3 length: 13 amino acids. The CDR3 protein is CANTGARGEKLFF. The CDR3 region has the DNA TGTGCCAACACCGGGGCTCGGGGGGAAAAACTGTTTTTT.

Only a few counts were recorded for this clone. The chain links TRBV7-9 to TRBJ2-2, with D perhaps TRBD1 (5 bases). V dropped 5 bases and J dropped 5 bases, with 12 bases sitting between them. This CDR3 region has 14 residues. The V gene's germline CDR1 is SEHNR and CDR2 FQNEAQ (reference sequence). Here the CDR3 reads CASSPRQPTGELFF. The CDR3 coding sequence is TGTGCCAGCAGCCCCAGACAGCCTACCGGGGAGCTGTTTTTT. Full variable domain (remainder filled in from reference TRBV7-9 and TRBJ2-2): DTGVSQNPRHKITKRGQNVTFRCDPISEHNRLYWYRQTLGQGPEFLTYFQNEAQLEKSRLLSDRFSAERPKGSFSTLEIQRTEQGDSAMYLCASSPRQPTGELFFGEGSRLTVL.

The chain has TRBV19 and TRBJ1-6; 10 nucleotides agree with TRBD1. Losses at the gene ends were 7 bases for V and 11 bases for J; bases not matched to a gene: 8. There are 14 residues in the CDR3. Germline V gene data show CDR1 as LNHDA and CDR2 as SQIVND (reference sequence). The CDR3 region has the DNA TGTGCCAGTACTGAGGGACAGGGGATTGCACCCCTCCACTTT. Encoded protein: CASTEGQGIAPLHF.

V usage is TRBV10-3 and J usage is TRBJ2-5, with 7 bases that match TRBD2. Germline V lookup: CDR1 ENHRY, CDR2 SYGVKD. J lost 7 bases, V lost 2 bases, and 7 bases had no gene match. The CDR3 loop spans 14 amino acids. The CDR3 DNA sequence: TGTGCCATCAGTGAGGCACTAGCGAAGGTGACCCAGTACTTC. Translated, it gives CAISEALAKVTQYF.

The chain is built from TRBV7-9 and TRBJ1-2; TRBD1 matches at 9 bases. The trim removed 5 bases at V and 7 bases at J, leaving 14 bases unmatched. The CDR3 is 16 residues long. Germline values: CDR1 SEHNR, CDR2 FQNEAQ (reference sequence). The chain's CDR3 is CASSPNLGQGAGGYTF. DNA for the CDR3: TGTGCCAGCAGCCCAAACCTGGGACAGGGAGCGGGTGGCTACACCTTC.

This clone is a singleton in its sample. Here the CDR3 DNA reads TGTGCCATCAGTGATGGCCTACAGGGACGCATGGGTGGCTACACCTTC. Translation gives CAISDGLQGRMGGYTF. The rearrangement uses TRBV10-3 and TRBJ1-2; D may be TRBD1 (6 bases). This CDR3 has 16 amino acids. V gave up 3 bases and J gave up 7 bases, with 21 bases separating them. The germline gives CDR1 ENHRY, CDR2 SYGVKD.